The subject of this entry is one TCR beta chain. Its target is unknown. This record belongs to a study of CD4 T cell repertoires in COVID-19. Study details: CFSE-low cells expanded about nine days with IL-2, then restimulated with other coronavirus spikes.

V lost 2 bases to trimming and J lost 2 bases, with 12 bases between them. The CDR3 sequence is 15 residues long. The V gene's germline CDR1 is SGHTA and CDR2 FQGNSA. Findings and caveats of the study: Sharing of several most expanded SARS-CoV-2-reactive clonotypes across memory subsets suggested intraclonal diversification.

Assay: immunoSEQ multiplex PCR; the TCRdb copy retains only in-frame clones and omits some. The sample yields approximately 79,000 clones, about 80% seen once. Sequencing was done directly on freshly isolated, uncultured memory T cells. The source was CD4+ T cells from peripheral blood, collected after recovery from COVID-19. The clonotype was recovered from a human donor who had COVID-19. The rearrangement links TRBV7-2 to TRBJ2-5; D is unresolved. CDR3 DNA: TGTGCCAGCAGCTTATCATGGGCTCCTCAAGAGACCCAGTACTTC. Translated: CASSLSWAPQETQYF.